This entry lists 31 T cell receptor beta chains sequenced from one sample in a study of OX40 agonist ivuxolimab in advanced cancers. Sequenced by immunoSEQ multiplex PCR; TCRdb stores in-frame clones only, minus some. Of approximately 63,000 clones in the sample, about four fifths were seen once. The starting material was CD4+ or CD8+ T cells sorted from blood, obtained in a trial of the OX40 agonist ivuxolimab. The origin of the receptors is an adult with an advanced solid tumor such as melanoma, head and neck, liver or kidney cancer.

The V gene is TRBV27, the J gene TRBJ1-1; D uncertain. The CDR3 runs to 16 residues. The ends were cut back, 0 bases at V and 0 bases at J, with 11 bases in the middle. Per germline, CDR1 MNHEY and CDR2 SMNVEV (reference sequence). CDR3 sequence reads: CASSLSGGVMNTEAFF. Written as DNA, the CDR3 is TGTGCCAGCAGTTTATCGGGCGGGGTCATGAACACTGAAGCTTTCTTT.

The chain combines TRBV19 with TRBJ1-1, with D possibly matching TRBD1 (5 bases). This CDR3 comprises 14 residues. V was shortened by 6 bases and J by 4 bases, with 15 bases between the two germline ends. Per the germline V gene, CDR1 is LNHDA and CDR2 is SQIVND (reference sequence). CDR3 sequence: CASSTDTYSTEAFF. The CDR3 DNA is TGTGCCAGTAGCACGGACACTTATAGCACTGAAGCTTTCTTT.

The gene calls are TRBV7-9 and TRBJ1-4; perhaps TRBD1 as D (5 bases). This CDR3 has 16 residues. V lost 5 bases to trimming and J lost 7 bases, with 20 bases between them. Germline lookup yields CDR1 SEHNR and CDR2 FQNEAQ (reference sequence). The CDR3 loop reads CASSPADIGATEKLFF. The DNA of the CDR3 is TGTGCCAGCAGCCCGGCGGACATTGGGGCTACTGAAAAACTGTTTTTT.

V and J are TRBV5-4 and TRBJ2-7; TRBD2 matches 11 bases. The V gene end was trimmed by 1 base and the J gene end by 4 bases; junction bases not matched to a gene: 13. The CDR3 spans 18 residues. Germline V gives CDR1 SGHNT, CDR2 YYREEE (reference sequence). The CDR3 spells CASSLSYGLAGGYYEQYF. Written as DNA, the CDR3 is TGTGCCAGCAGCTTGTCTTACGGGCTAGCGGGAGGATATTACGAGCAGTACTTC.

This clone occurred once. The rearrangement joins TRBV11-3 to TRBJ2-2; the D is unclear. CDR1 SGHNT and CDR2 YENEEA come from the germline V gene. The CDR3 loop spans 12 amino acids. V lost 0 bases and J 4 bases, leaving 0 bases between the germline ends. In nucleotides, the CDR3 is TGTGCCAGCAGCTTAGACACCGGGGAGCTGTTTTTT. It is translated as CASSLDTGELFF.

V usage is TRBV6-6 and J usage is TRBJ2-5, with 10 bases fitting TRBD2. This CDR3 has 15 residues. CDR1 MNHNY and CDR2 SVGAGI come from the germline V gene (reference sequence). The V segment lost 4 bases and the J segment 2 bases; nucleotides outside the gene matches: 4. The CDR3 spells CASSWASGRQETQYF. CDR3 in DNA: TGTGCCAGCAGTTGGGCTAGCGGGAGACAAGAGACCCAGTACTTC.

The rearrangement links TRBV18 to TRBJ1-3, with a tentative D call TRBD1 (6 bases). Trimming took off 6 bases at V and 2 bases at J, with 11 bases between the two ends. The CDR3 sequence is 14 residues long. Per germline, CDR1 KGHSH and CDR2 LQKENI. CDR3 sequence: CASSRGNAGNTIYF. The CDR3 nucleotides are TGTGCCAGCTCCAGGGGTAATGCTGGAAACACCATATATTTT.

The chain couples TRBV5-5 to TRBJ1-6; D possibly corresponds to TRBD1 (5 bases). The ends were cut back, 2 bases at V and 5 bases at J, with 14 bases in the middle. CDR1 and CDR2 (germline): SGHKS, YYEKEE (reference sequence). This CDR3 has 16 residues. CDR3 nucleotide sequence: TGTGCCAGCAGCTTAAATTTAGGGGTAAATAATTCACCCCTCCACTTT. Amino acid sequence: CASSLNLGVNNSPLHF.

CDR3 in DNA: TGTGCCAGCAGCGTACGTAGCCGGGACAGGGCTTACAATGAGCAGTTCTTC. Translating gives CASSVRSRDRAYNEQFF. J is TRBJ2-1 and V is TRBV9, with TRBD1 identical over 9 bases. V shed 1 base, J shed 4 bases, and the junction held 9 bases outside the gene matches. Per germline, CDR1 SGDLS and CDR2 YYNGEE. The CDR3 sequence is 17 residues long.

The CDR3 DNA follows: TGTGCCAGCTCACCACCTTTATCGGGGGGGCGTCAAGAGACCCAGTACTTC. Encoded protein: CASSPPLSGGRQETQYF. V and J are TRBV18 and TRBJ2-5, with TRBD2 matching 8 bases. Germline V gives CDR1 KGHSH, CDR2 LQKENI. This CDR3 spans 17 amino acids. The V segment lost 0 bases and the J segment 2 bases; nucleotides outside the gene matches: 8.

This sequence joins TRBV9 and TRBJ2-2; D is ambiguous. This CDR3 has 13 amino acids. The germline V and J ends were trimmed by 0 bases and 6 bases, with 6 bases remaining between them. CDR1 and CDR2 (germline): SGDLS, YYNGEE. CDR3 bases: TGTGCCAGCAGCGTAGCAATTCCCGGGGAGCTGTTTTTT. It translates to CASSVAIPGELFF. The full variable domain, its missing parts supplied by reference TRBV9 and TRBJ2-2, is DSGVTQTPKHLITATGQRVTLRCSPRSGDLSVYWYQQSLDQGLQFLIQYYNGEERAKGNILERFSAQQFPDLHSELNLSSLELGDSALYFCASSVAIPGELFFGEGSRLTVL.

The J gene is TRBJ1-4, the V gene TRBV27; no clear D. This CDR3 region has 13 residues. Germline V CDR1 and CDR2: MNHEY, SMNVEV (reference sequence). V gave up 3 bases and J gave up 8 bases, with 10 bases separating them. This chain's CDR3 is CASSFGSSEKLFF. CDR3 nucleotide sequence: TGTGCCAGCAGTTTCGGCAGTTCGGAAAAACTGTTTTTT.

J is TRBJ1-4 and V is TRBV6-1; 7 bases line up with TRBD1. V was pared by 7 bases and J by 7 bases, with 3 bases of the junction left unmatched. CDR1 is MNHNS, CDR2 SASEGT, per germline. The CDR3 length is 12 residues. As DNA, the CDR3 is TGTGCCAGCACCCAGGGGGGTGAAAAACTGTTTTTT. It is translated as CASTQGGEKLFF.

CDR3 nucleotides: TGTGCCAGTAATAAGGGAGGTACCGTCGGTGAGCAGTTCTTC. It yields the protein CASNKGGTVGEQFF. This chain links TRBV19 with TRBJ2-1; D might be TRBD2 (6 bases). Looked up from germline, CDR1 is LNHDA and CDR2 is SQIVND (reference sequence). This CDR3 has 14 residues. Trimming pared 7 bases from V and 9 bases from J, leaving 19 bases between. The complete variable domain, with remaining parts taken from reference TRBV19 and TRBJ2-1, reads DGGITQSPKYLFRKEGQNVTLSCEQNLNHDAMYWYRQDPGQGLRLIYYSQIVNDFQKGDIAEGYSVSREKKESFPLTVTSAQKNPTAFYLCASNKGGTVGEQFFGPGTRLTVL.

The CDR3 coding sequence is TGTGCCATCAGTGAGTCCGGGAGCGCTGAGCAGTTCTTC. Translating gives CAISESGSAEQFF. The rearrangement links TRBV10-3 to TRBJ2-1; TRBD2 is a possible D gene (6 bases). Trimming removed 0 bases at V and 9 bases at J, with 9 bases between. The CDR3 spans 13 residues. Germline CDR1 and CDR2: ENHRY and SYGVKD.

The table lists this clone with a few counts. The chain couples TRBV7-9 to TRBJ1-1, with 8 bases aligning to TRBD1. CDR3 length: 16 amino acids. Germline V lookup: CDR1 SEHNR, CDR2 FQNEAQ (reference sequence). The V and J ends lost 3 bases and 1 base, in that order; junction bases with no gene match: 7. CDR3 amino acids: CASSFGTGSPNTEAFF. The CDR3 region has the DNA TGTGCCAGCAGCTTCGGGACAGGATCCCCGAACACTGAAGCTTTCTTT.

The chain carries TRBV19 and TRBJ2-2; TRBD1 is a possible D gene (5 bases). The CDR3 has 13 residues. V was cut by 5 bases and J by 6 bases, with 10 bases left in between. The germline V gene encodes CDR1 LNHDA and CDR2 SQIVND (reference sequence). Written as DNA, the CDR3 is TGTGCCAGTAGTTTGCAGGGTCCCGGGGAGCTGTTTTTT. It translates to CASSLQGPGELFF.

This clone has just one count. The chain has TRBV15 and TRBJ1-2; D ambiguous. V was cut by 1 base and J by 1 base, with 7 bases left in between. CDR3 length: 14 residues. In germline, CDR1 is LNHNV, CDR2 YYDKDF (reference sequence). The CDR3 loop reads CATSRGRDNYGYTF. CDR3 DNA: TGTGCCACCAGCAGAGGACGGGATAACTATGGCTACACCTTC.

The chain couples TRBV25-1 to TRBJ2-1; TRBD2 agrees at 11 bases. This CDR3 is built from 15 residues. V dropped 6 bases and J dropped 2; count of bases not matched to a gene: 3. Germline CDR1 reads MGHDK; CDR2 reads SYGVNS. The CDR3 DNA sequence: TGTGCCAGCAGCCCTAGCGGGGGGACCTACAATGAGCAGTTCTTC. Translated: CASSPSGGTYNEQFF.

The rearrangement joins TRBV5-1 to TRBJ1-4, with 7 bases identical to TRBD1. The CDR3 is 15 residues long. Germline CDR1 reads SGHRS; CDR2 reads YFSETQ. Trimming removed 6 bases from V and 5 bases from J; junction bases left unmatched: 10. CDR3 residues: CASNRDGTENEKLFF. CDR3 nucleotides: TGCGCCAGCAACCGCGACGGGACAGAAAATGAAAAACTGTTTTTT.

CDR3: CASSPPGRPRPGELFF. The CDR3 nucleotides are TGTGCCAGCTCACCACCGGGACGCCCCCGGCCCGGGGAGCTGTTTTTT. The rearrangement joins TRBV18 to TRBJ2-2, with D possibly being TRBD1 or TRBD2 (5 bases each). Germline V CDR1 and CDR2: KGHSH, LQKENI. There are 16 residues in the CDR3. Trimming pared 0 bases from V and 6 bases from J, leaving 14 bases between. Looking up the rest from reference TRBV18 and TRBJ2-2 gives the full variable domain: NAGVMQNPRHLVRRRGQEARLRCSPMKGHSHVYWYRQLPEEGLKFMVYLQKENIIDESGMPKERFSAEFPKEGPSILRIQQVVRGDSAAYFCASSPPGRPRPGELFFGEGSRLTVL.

DNA of the CDR3: TGTGCCAGCAGCTTAGCTAGCGGGAGCTCCTACGAGCAGTACTTC. It translates to CASSLASGSSYEQYF. The rearrangement uses TRBV7-3 and TRBJ2-7; TRBD2 matches at 10 bases. Germline V gene sequence: CDR1 SGHTA, CDR2 FQGTGA. The CDR3 spans 15 residues. After removal of 2 bases from V and 0 bases from J, the junction contained 1 base not matched to a gene.

This chain connects TRBV21-1 to TRBJ2-6; TRBD2 is the table's D call, not checked against the DNA. TRBV21-1 is flagged as a pseudogene. The CDR3 consists of 17 residues. The CDR3 is CASSKGTGVSGANVLTF. DNA of the CDR3: TGTGCCAGCAGCAAAGGGACCGGGGTCTCTGGGGCCAACGTCCTGACTTTC.

The rearrangement links TRBV13 to TRBJ1-6, with D perhaps TRBD1 (6 bases). V lost 4 bases to trimming and J lost 7 bases, with 11 bases between them. CDR1 and CDR2 (germline): PRHDT, FYEKMQ (reference sequence). The CDR3 consists of 14 residues. CDR3 nucleotide sequence: TGTGCCAGCAGCTCGGACCAGGGGAATTCACCCCTCCACTTT. Amino acid sequence: CASSSDQGNSPLHF. Full variable domain (remainder filled in from reference TRBV13 and TRBJ1-6): AAGVIQSPRHLIKEKRETATLKCYPIPRHDTVYWYQQGPGQDPQFLISFYEKMQSDKGSIPDRFSAQQFSDYHSELNMSSLELGDSALYFCASSSDQGNSPLHFGNGTRLTVT.

This chain uses TRBV29-1 with TRBJ1-1; D ambiguous. CDR1 is SQVTM, CDR2 ANQGSEA, per germline. There are 11 residues in the CDR3. Between the trimmed V and J ends, which lost 4 bases and 2 bases, there was a span of 5 bases. CDR3 nucleotides: TGCAGCGTTGTCCACAACACTGAAGCTTTCTTT. The encoded protein is CSVVHNTEAFF.

J is TRBJ1-5 and V is TRBV6-6; D is unclear. Trimming pared 6 bases from V and 7 bases from J, leaving 19 bases between. From germline, CDR1 is MNHNY and CDR2 SVGAGI (reference sequence). The CDR3 is 15 residues long. The CDR3 loop reads CASSSEGAGRQPQHF. CDR3 sequence (DNA): TGTGCCAGCAGCTCGGAGGGTGCCGGGCGACAGCCCCAGCATTTT.

This rearrangement joins TRBV28 to TRBJ2-7; D uncertain. The ends were cut back, 6 bases at V and 2 bases at J, with 14 bases in the middle. CDR1 and CDR2 (germline): MDHEN, SYDVKM. The CDR3 is 14 residues long. CDR3 sequence: CASSFGPGTYEQYF. The CDR3 DNA is TGTGCCAGCAGCTTTGGACCAGGCACCTACGAGCAGTACTTC.

The chain couples TRBV11-1 to TRBJ2-3; 9 bases agree with TRBD2. From germline, CDR1 is SGHAT and CDR2 FQDESV (reference sequence). The CDR3 spans 14 residues. With V trimmed by 4 bases and J by 6 bases, 5 bases remained unmatched. This CDR3 is CASSSGLAYDTQYF. DNA for the CDR3: TGTGCCAGCAGCTCGGGACTAGCTTACGATACGCAGTATTTT.

In this sample, this clone turned up many times. The chain uses TRBV7-2 and TRBJ1-5; D is unclear. The CDR3 length is 15 residues. V lost 1 base and J lost 0, with 7 bases in between. Germline lookup yields CDR1 SGHTA and CDR2 FQGNSA. CDR3 nucleotides: TGTGCCAGCAGCTTAGAGGGTTTTAGCAATCAGCCCCAGCATTTT. Protein: CASSLEGFSNQPQHF. Supplemented by reference TRBV7-2 and TRBJ1-5, the full variable domain reads GAGVSQSPSNKVTEKGKDVELRCDPISGHTALYWYRQSLGQGLEFLIYFQGNSAPDKSGLPSDRFSAERTGGSVSTLTIQRTQQEDSAVYLCASSLEGFSNQPQHFGDGTRLSIL.

This clone was counted only a few times. This chain connects TRBV4-2 to TRBJ2-1; no definite D call. Germline V gene data show CDR1 as LGHNA and CDR2 as YNFKEQ. The CDR3 has 15 residues. V shed 2 bases and J shed 6 bases, with 14 bases lying between them. The CDR3 region is CASSQLASSPNEQFF. The CDR3 nucleotides are TGTGCCAGCAGCCAACTGGCATCCTCCCCCAATGAGCAGTTCTTC.

The V and J genes are TRBV7-2 and TRBJ2-1; 11 bases match TRBD2. The junction had 8 bases not matched to a gene; V was cut back by 3 bases and J by 7 bases. Germline assignment: CDR1 SGHTA and CDR2 FQGNSA. The CDR3 is made up of 16 amino acids. The CDR3 nucleotides are TGTGCCAGCAGCTTTCTTAGCGGGGGGGCAGGGAATGAGCAGTTCTTC. It yields the protein CASSFLSGGAGNEQFF.